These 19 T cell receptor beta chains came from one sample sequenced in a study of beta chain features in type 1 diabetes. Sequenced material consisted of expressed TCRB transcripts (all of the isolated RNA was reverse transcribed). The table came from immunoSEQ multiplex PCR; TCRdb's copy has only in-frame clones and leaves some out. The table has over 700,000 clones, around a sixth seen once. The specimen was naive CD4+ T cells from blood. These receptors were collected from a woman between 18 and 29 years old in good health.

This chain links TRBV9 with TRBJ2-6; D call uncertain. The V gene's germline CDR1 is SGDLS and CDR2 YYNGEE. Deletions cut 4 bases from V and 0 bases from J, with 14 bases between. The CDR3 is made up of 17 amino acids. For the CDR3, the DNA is TGTGCCAGCAGCCCCCACGAGGAATCCTCTGGGGCCAACGTCCTGACTTTC. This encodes CASSPHEESSGANVLTF.

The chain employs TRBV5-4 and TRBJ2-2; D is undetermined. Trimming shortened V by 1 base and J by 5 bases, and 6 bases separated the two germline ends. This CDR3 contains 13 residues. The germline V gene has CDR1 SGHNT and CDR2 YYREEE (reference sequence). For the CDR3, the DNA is TGTGCCAGCAGCTTGTCGGCTACCGGGGAGCTGTTTTTT. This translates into CASSLSATGELFF.

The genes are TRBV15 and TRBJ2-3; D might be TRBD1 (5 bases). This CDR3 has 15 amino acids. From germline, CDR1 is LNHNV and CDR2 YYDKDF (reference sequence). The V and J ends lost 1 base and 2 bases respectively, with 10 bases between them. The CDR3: CATSRGAGHTDTQYF. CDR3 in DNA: TGTGCCACCAGCAGAGGAGCAGGGCACACAGATACGCAGTATTTT.

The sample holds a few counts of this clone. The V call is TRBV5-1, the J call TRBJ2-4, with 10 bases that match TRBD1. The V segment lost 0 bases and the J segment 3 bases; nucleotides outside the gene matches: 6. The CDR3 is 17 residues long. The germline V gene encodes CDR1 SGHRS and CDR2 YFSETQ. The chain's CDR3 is CASSLDRGTGVKNIQYF. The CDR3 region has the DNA TGCGCCAGCAGCTTGGATCGCGGGACAGGGGTCAAAAACATTCAGTACTTC.

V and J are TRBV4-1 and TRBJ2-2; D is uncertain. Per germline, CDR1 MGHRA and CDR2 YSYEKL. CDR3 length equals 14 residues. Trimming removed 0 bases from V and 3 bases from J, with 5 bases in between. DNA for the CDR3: TGCGCCAGCAGCCAAGAGGCTCACACCGGGGAGCTGTTTTTT. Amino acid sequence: CASSQEAHTGELFF.

The CDR3 protein is CASSQISQGGTSADTQYF. Written as DNA, the CDR3 is TGTGCCAGCAGCCAGATCTCACAGGGGGGGACTAGCGCAGATACGCAGTATTTT. J is TRBJ2-3 and V is TRBV4-2; TRBD2 aligns across 10 bases. This CDR3 region has 18 residues. CDR1 is LGHNA, CDR2 YNFKEQ, per germline. J was trimmed by 4 bases and V by 3 bases; bases with no gene match: 13.

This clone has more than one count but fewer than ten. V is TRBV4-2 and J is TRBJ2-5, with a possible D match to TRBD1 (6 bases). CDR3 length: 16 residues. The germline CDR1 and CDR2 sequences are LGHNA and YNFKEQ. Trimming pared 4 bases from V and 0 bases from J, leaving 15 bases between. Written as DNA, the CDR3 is TGTGCCAGCAGCCCACCAGGGGATCTCAACCAAGAGACCCAGTACTTC. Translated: CASSPPGDLNQETQYF.

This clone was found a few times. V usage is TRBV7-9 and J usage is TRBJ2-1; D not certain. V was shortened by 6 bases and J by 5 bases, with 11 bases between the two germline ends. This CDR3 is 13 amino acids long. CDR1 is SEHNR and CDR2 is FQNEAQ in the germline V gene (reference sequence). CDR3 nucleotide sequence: TGTGCCAGCAGTTTCGGGTGGGACAATGAGCAGTTCTTC. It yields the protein CASSFGWDNEQFF.

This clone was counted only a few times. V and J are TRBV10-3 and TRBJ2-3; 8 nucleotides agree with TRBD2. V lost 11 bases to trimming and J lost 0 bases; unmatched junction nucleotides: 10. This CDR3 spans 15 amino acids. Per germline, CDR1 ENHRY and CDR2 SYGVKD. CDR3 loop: CAAKPPSGSTDTQYF. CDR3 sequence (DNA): TGTGCCGCCAAACCCCCTAGCGGGAGCACAGATACGCAGTATTTT.

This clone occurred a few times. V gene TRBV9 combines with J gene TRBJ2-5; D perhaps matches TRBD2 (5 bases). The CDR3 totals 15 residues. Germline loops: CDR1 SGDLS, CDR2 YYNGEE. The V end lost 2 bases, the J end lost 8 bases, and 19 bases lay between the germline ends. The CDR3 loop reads CASSVASGRRETQYF. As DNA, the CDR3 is TGTGCCAGCAGCGTTGCCTCTGGGAGAAGAGAAACCCAGTACTTC.

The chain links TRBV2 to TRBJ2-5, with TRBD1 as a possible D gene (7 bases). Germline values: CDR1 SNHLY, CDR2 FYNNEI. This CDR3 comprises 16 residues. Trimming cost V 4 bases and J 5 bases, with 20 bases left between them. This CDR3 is CASSARARGVSETQYF. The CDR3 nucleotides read TGTGCCAGCAGTGCCCGGGCCAGGGGGGTTTCGGAGACCCAGTACTTC.

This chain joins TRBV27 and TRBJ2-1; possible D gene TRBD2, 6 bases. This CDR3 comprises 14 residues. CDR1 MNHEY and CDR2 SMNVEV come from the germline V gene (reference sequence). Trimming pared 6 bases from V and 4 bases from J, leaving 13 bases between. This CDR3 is CASRRDRDYNEQFF. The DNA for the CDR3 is TGTGCCAGCAGGCGGGATCGGGATTACAATGAGCAGTTCTTC.

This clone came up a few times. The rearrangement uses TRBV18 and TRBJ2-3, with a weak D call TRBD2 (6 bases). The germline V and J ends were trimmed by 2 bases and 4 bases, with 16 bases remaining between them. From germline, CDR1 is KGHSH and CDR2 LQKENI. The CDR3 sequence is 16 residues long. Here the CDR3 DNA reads TGTGCCAGCTCACCATACTTACTAGCCTCGCCAGATACGCAGTATTTT. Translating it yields CASSPYLLASPDTQYF.

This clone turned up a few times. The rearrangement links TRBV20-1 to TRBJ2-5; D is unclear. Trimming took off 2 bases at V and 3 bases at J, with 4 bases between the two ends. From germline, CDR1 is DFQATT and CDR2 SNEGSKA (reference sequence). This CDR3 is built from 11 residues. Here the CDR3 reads CSARQEETQYF. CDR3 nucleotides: TGCAGTGCTAGACAGGAAGAGACCCAGTACTTC.

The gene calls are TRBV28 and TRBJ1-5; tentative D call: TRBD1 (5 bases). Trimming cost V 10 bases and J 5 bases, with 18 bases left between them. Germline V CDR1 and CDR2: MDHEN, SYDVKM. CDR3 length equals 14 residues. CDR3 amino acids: CATSSGQGDQPQHF. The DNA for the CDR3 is TGTGCCACTTCATCCGGGCAGGGCGATCAGCCCCAGCATTTT.

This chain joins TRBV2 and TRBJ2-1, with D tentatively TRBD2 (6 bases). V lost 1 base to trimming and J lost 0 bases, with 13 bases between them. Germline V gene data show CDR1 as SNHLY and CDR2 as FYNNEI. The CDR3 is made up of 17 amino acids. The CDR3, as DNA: TGTGCCAGCAGTGAAGGGGGACTCAGATTCTCCTACAATGAGCAGTTCTTC. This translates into CASSEGGLRFSYNEQFF.

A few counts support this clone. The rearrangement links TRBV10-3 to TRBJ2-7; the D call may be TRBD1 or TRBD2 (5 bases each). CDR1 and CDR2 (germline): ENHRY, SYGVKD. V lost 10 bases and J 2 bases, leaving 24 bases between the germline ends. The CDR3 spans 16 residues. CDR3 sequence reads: CATKNGTNRRAYEQYF. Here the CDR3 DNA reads TGTGCCACTAAAAACGGGACCAACAGGAGAGCCTACGAGCAGTACTTC.

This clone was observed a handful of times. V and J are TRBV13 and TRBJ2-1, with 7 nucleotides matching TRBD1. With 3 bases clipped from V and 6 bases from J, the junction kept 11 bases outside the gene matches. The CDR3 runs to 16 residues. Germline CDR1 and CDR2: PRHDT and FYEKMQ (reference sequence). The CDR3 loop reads CASSLGTIRGRNEQFF. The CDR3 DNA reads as TGTGCCAGCAGCTTGGGAACTATTAGGGGGCGCAATGAGCAGTTCTTC.

DNA for the CDR3: TGTGCCAGCAGCCAGGGGATTAGCGGGCACCAAGAGACCCAGTACTTC. Its translation: CASSQGISGHQETQYF. The V and J genes are TRBV14 and TRBJ2-5, with 7 nucleotides matching TRBD2. The V gene end was trimmed by 3 bases and the J gene end by 0 bases; junction bases not matched to a gene: 7. This CDR3 has 16 residues. Germline CDR1 and CDR2: SGHDN and FVKESK.